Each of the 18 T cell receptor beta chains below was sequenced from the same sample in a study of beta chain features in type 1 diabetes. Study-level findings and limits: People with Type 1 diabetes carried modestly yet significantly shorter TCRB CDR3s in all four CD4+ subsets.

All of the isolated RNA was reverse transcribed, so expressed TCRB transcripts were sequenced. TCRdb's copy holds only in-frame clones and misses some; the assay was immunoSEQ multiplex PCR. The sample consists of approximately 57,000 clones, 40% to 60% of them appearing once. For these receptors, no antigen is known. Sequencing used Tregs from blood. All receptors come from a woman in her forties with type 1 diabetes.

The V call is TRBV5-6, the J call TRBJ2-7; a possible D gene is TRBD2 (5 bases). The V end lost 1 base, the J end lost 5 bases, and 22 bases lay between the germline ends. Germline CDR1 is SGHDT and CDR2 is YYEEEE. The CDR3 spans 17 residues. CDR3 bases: TGTGCCAGCAGCTTGCGGTTCTCTGGGCTGGGAGTCGACGAGCAGTACTTC. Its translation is CASSLRFSGLGVDEQYF. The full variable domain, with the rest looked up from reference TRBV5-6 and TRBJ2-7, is DAGVTQSPTHLIKTRGQQVTLRCSPKSGHDTVSWYQQALGQGPQFIFQYYEEEERQRGNFPDRFSGHQFPNYSSELNVNALLLGDSALYLCASSLRFSGLGVDEQYFGPGTRLTVT.

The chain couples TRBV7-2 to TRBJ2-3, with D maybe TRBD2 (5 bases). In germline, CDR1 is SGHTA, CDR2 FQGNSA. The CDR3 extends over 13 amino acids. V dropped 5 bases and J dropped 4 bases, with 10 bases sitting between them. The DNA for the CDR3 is TGTGCCAGCAGCCGGGGAGCCCCAGATACGCAGTATTTT. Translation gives CASSRGAPDTQYF.

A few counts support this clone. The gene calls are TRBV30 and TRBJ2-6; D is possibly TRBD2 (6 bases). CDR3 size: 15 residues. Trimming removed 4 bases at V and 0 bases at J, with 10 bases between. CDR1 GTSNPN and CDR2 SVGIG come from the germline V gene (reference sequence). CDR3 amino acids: CAWKAGSSGANVLTF. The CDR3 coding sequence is TGTGCCTGGAAGGCGGGAAGCTCTGGGGCCAACGTCCTGACTTTC.

The CDR3 is CASRGTGNSQYF. CDR3 nucleotide sequence: TGTGCCAGCAGAGGGACAGGGAATTCGCAGTATTTT. The V call is TRBV2, the J call TRBJ2-3; 9 bases agree with TRBD1. Germline V CDR1 and CDR2: SNHLY, FYNNEI. V shed 6 bases and J 10 bases; nucleotides not matched to a gene: 5. This CDR3 comprises 12 residues.

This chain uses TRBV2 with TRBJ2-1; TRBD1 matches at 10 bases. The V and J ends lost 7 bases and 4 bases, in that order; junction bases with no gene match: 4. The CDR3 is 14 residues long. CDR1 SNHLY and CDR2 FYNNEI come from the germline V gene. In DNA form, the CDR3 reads TGTGCCAGCAAACCGGGACAGGGGTACAATGAGCAGTTCTTC. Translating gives CASKPGQGYNEQFF.

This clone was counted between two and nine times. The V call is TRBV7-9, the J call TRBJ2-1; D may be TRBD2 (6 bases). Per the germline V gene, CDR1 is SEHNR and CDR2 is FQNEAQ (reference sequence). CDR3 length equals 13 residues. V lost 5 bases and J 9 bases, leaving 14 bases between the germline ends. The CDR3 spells CASSLGGDREQFF. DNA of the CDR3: TGTGCCAGCAGCCTCGGAGGGGACCGTGAGCAGTTCTTC. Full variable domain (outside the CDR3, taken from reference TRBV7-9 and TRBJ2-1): DTGVSQNPRHKITKRGQNVTFRCDPISEHNRLYWYRQTLGQGPEFLTYFQNEAQLEKSRLLSDRFSAERPKGSFSTLEIQRTEQGDSAMYLCASSLGGDREQFFGPGTRLTVL.

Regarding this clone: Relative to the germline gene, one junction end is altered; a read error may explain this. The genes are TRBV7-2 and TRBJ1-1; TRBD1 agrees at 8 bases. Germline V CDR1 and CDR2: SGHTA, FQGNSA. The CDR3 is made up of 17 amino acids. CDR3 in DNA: TGTGCCAGCAGACGTCCAGGACAGGGAGGAGGGAACACTGAAGCTCTCTTT. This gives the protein CASRRPGQGGGNTEALF. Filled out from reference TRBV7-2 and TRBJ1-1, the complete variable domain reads GAGVSQSPSNKVTEKGKDVELRCDPISGHTALYWYRQSLGQGLEFLIYFQGNSAPDKSGLPSDRFSAERTGGSVSTLTIQRTQQEDSAVYLCASRRPGQGGGNTEALFGQGTRLTVV.

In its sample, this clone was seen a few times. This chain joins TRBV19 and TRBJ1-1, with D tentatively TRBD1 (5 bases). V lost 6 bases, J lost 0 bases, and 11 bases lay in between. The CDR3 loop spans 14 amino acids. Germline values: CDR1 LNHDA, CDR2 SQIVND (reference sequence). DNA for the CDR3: TGTGCCAGTAGAATTAGGGGTCTGAACACTGAAGCTTTCTTT. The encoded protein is CASRIRGLNTEAFF.

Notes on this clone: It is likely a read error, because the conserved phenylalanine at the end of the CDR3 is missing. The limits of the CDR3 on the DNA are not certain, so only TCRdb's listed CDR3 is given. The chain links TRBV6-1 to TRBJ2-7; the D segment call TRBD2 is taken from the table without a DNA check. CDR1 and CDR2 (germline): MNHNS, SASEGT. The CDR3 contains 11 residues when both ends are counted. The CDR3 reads CADRRVVIRKL.

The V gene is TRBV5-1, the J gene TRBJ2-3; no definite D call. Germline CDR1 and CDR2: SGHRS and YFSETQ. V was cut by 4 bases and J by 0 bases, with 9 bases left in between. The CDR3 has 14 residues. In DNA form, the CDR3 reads TGCGCCAGCAGCCCCAAGACTAGCACAGATACGCAGTATTTT. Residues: CASSPKTSTDTQYF. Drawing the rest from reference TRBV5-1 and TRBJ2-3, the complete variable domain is KAGVTQTPRYLIKTRGQQVTLSCSPISGHRSVSWYQQTPGQGLQFLFEYFSETQRNKGNFPGRFSGRQFSNSRSEMNVSTLELGDSALYLCASSPKTSTDTQYFGPGTRLTVL.

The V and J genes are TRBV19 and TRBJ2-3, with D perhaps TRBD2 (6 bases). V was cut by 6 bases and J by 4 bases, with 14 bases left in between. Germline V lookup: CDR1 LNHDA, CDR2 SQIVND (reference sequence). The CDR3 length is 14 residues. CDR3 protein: CASSPTRTSDTQYF. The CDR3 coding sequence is TGTGCCAGTAGCCCGACTAGAACTTCAGATACGCAGTATTTT.

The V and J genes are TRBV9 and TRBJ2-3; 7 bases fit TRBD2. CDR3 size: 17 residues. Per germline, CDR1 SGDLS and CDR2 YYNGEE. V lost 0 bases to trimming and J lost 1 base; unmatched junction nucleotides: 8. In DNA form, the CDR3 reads TGTGCCAGCAGCGTAGCGGGAGGAGCAATGGGCACAGATACGCAGTATTTT. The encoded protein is CASSVAGGAMGTDTQYF.

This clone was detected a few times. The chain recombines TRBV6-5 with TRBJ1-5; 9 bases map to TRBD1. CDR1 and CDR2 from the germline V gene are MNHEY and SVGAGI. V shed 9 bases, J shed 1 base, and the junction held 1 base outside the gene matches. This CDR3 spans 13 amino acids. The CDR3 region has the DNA TGTGCCAGTGACAGGGGGAGCAATCAGCCCCAGCATTTT. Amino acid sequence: CASDRGSNQPQHF.

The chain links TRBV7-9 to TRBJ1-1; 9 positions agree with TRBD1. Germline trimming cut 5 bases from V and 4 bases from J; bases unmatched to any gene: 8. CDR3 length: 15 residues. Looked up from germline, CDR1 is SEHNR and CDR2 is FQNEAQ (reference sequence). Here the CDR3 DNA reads TGTGCCAGCAGCCTTTTCAGGGGACAGGGCACTGAAGCTTTCTTT. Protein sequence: CASSLFRGQGTEAFF.

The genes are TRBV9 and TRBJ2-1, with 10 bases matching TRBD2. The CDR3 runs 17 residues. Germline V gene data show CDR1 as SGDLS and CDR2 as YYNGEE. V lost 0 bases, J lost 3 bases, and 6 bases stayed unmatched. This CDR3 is CASSVGASGGYYNEQFF. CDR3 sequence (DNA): TGTGCCAGCAGCGTAGGGGCTAGCGGGGGATACTACAATGAGCAGTTCTTC. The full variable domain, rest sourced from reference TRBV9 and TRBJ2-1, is DSGVTQTPKHLITATGQRVTLRCSPRSGDLSVYWYQQSLDQGLQFLIQYYNGEERAKGNILERFSAQQFPDLHSELNLSSLELGDSALYFCASSVGASGGYYNEQFFGPGTRLTVL.

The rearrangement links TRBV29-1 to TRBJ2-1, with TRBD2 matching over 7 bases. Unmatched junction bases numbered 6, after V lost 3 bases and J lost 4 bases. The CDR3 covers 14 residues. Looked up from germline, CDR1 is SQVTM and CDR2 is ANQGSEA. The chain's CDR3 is CSVDSRGSYNEQFF. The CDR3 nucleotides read TGCAGCGTTGACTCGCGCGGGAGTTACAATGAGCAGTTCTTC.

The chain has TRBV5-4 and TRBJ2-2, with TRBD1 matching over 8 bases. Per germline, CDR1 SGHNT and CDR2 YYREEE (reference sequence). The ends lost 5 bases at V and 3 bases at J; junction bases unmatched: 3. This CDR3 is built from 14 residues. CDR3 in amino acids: CASRIQGDTGELFF. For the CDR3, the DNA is TGTGCCAGCAGAATACAGGGGGACACCGGGGAGCTGTTTTTT.

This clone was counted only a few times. The CDR3 reads CASGLRERGEQFF. The CDR3 DNA sequence: TGTGCCAGCGGGCTTAGGGAGCGGGGGGAGCAGTTCTTC. The rearrangement joins TRBV7-9 to TRBJ2-1; 8 nucleotides align to TRBD2. V dropped 8 bases and J dropped 10; count of bases not matched to a gene: 10. Germline CDR1 reads SEHNR; CDR2 reads FQNEAQ (reference sequence). This CDR3 comprises 13 residues.